Detailed here is one T cell receptor (beta chain). This record belongs to a study of shared T cell receptors in the human thymus. The germline CDR1 and CDR2 sequences are SGHTA and FQGNSA. This CDR3 has 14 residues. The V gene lost 5 bases and the J gene lost 3 bases, with 10 bases spanning the gap. The protocol was immunoSEQ multiplex PCR, while the TCRdb copy is restricted to in-frame clones and leaves out a portion. The table records hundreds of thousands of clones, around 78% of them present only once. These records were also assigned to another study, of human thymus T cells.

The chain links TRBV7-2 to TRBJ2-2; a possible D gene is TRBD2 (5 bases). The sequenced sample was thymocytes. This receptor was taken from a boy less than two years old with a congenital heart defect. This CDR3 reads CASSDKRYTGELFF. The CDR3 bases are TGTGCCAGCAGCGACAAGCGGTACACCGGGGAGCTGTTTTTT.